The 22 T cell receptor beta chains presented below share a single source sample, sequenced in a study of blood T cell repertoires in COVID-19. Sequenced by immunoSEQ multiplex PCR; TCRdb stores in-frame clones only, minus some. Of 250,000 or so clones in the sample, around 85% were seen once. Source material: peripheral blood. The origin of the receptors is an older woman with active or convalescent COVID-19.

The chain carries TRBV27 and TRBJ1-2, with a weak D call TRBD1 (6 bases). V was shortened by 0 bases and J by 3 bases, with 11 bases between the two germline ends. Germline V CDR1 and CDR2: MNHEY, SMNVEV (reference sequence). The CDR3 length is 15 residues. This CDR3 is CASSLSQTGHYGYTF. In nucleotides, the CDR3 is TGTGCCAGCAGTTTATCCCAGACAGGCCACTATGGCTACACCTTC.

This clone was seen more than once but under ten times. CDR3 in amino acids: CASSSYRETGELFF. The CDR3 coding sequence is TGTGCCAGCAGCTCCTACAGGGAAACCGGGGAGCTGTTTTTT. The V gene is TRBV11-3, the J gene TRBJ2-2; D might be TRBD1 (6 bases). This CDR3 comprises 14 residues. Germline V CDR1 and CDR2: SGHNT, YENEEA. The germline V and J ends were trimmed by 4 bases and 5 bases, with 11 bases remaining between them.

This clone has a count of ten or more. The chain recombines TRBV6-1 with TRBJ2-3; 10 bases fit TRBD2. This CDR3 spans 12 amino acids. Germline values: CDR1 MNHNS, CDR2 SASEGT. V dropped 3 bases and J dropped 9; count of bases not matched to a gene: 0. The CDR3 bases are TGTGCCAGCAGTGATAGCGGGAGGACGCAGTATTTT. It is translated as CASSDSGRTQYF.

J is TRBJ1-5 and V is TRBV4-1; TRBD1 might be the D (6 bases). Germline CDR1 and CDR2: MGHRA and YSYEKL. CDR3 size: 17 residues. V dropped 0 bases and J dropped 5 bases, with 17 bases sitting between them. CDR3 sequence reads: CASSQENKGQVYQPQHF. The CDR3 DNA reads TGCGCCAGCAGCCAAGAGAATAAGGGACAAGTATATCAGCCCCAGCATTTT.

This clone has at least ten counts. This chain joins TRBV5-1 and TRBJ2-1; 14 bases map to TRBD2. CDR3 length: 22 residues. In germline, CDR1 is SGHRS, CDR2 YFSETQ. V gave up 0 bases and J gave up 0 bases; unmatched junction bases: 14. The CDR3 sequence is CASSLGGKTTSGRDISYNEQFF. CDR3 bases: TGCGCCAGCAGCTTGGGGGGGAAAACGACTAGCGGGAGGGACATCTCCTACAATGAGCAGTTCTTC.

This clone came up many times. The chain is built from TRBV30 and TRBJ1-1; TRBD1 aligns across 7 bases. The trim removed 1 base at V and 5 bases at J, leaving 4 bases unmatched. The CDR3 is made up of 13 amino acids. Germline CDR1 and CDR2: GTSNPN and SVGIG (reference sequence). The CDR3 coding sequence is TGTGCCTGGAGTGAGGACAGGCGGACTGAAGCTTTCTTT. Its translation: CAWSEDRRTEAFF.

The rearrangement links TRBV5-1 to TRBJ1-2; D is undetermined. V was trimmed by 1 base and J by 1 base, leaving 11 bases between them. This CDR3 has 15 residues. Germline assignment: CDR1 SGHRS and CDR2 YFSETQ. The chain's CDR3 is CASSLNPRFNYGYTF. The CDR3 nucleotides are TGCGCCAGCAGCTTGAATCCCCGGTTTAACTATGGCTACACCTTC.

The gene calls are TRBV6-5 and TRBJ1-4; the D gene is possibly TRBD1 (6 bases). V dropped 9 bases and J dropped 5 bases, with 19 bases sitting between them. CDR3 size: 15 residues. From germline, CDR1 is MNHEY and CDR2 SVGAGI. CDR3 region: CASKPPDSPNEKLFF. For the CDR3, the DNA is TGTGCCAGTAAACCGCCGGACAGCCCAAATGAAAAACTGTTTTTT.

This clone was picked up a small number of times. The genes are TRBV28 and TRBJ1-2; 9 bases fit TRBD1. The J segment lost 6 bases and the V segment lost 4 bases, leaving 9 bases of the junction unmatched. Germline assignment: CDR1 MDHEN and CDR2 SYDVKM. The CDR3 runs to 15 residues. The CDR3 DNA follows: TGTGCCAGCAGTTCGCCGGGACAGGGAAACAATGGCTACACCTTC. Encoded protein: CASSSPGQGNNGYTF.

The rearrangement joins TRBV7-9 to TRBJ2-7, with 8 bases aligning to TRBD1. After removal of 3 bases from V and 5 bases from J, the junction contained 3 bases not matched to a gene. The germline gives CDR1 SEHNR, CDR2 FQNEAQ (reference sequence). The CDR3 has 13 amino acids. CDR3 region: CASSFSGGHEQYF. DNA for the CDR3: TGTGCCAGCAGCTTCTCAGGGGGCCACGAGCAGTACTTC.

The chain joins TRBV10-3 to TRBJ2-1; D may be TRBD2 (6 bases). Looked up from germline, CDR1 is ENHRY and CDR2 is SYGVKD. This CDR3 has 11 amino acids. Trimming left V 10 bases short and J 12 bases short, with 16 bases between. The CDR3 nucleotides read TGTGCCACCGCGACTAGTAAGAGGCAGTTCTTC. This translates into CATATSKRQFF.

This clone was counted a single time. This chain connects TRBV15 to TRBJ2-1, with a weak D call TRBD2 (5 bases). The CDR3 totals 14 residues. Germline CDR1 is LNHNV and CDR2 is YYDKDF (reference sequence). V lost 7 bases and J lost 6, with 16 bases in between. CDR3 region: CATTSAGVSNEQFF. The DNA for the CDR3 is TGTGCCACCACGTCGGCCGGGGTCTCCAATGAGCAGTTCTTC.

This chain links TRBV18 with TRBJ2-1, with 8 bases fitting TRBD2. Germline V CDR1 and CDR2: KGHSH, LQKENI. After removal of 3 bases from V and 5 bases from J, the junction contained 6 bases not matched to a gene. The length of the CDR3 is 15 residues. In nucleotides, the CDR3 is TGTGCCAGCTCACCCCGGGGGGGCTTGGACAATGAGCAGTTCTTC. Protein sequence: CASSPRGGLDNEQFF.

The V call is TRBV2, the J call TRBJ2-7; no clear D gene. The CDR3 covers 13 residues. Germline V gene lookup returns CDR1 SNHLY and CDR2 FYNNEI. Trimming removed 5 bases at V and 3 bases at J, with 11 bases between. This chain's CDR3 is CASSIRSRYEQYV. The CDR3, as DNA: TGTGCCAGCAGTATTCGTAGCCGCTACGAGCAGTACGTC.

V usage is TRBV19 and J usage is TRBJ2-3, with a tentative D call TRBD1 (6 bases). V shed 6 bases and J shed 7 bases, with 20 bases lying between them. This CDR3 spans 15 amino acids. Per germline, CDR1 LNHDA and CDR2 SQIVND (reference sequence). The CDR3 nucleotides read TGTGCCAGTAGGTCGACAGGATCACCGGAGAATACGCAGTATTTT. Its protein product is CASRSTGSPENTQYF.

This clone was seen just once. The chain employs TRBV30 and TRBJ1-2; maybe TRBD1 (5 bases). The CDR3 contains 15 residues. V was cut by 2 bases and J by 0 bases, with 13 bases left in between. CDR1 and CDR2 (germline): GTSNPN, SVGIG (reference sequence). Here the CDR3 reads CAWSRQGRANYGYTF. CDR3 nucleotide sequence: TGTGCCTGGAGTAGGCAGGGCCGAGCTAACTATGGCTACACCTTC.

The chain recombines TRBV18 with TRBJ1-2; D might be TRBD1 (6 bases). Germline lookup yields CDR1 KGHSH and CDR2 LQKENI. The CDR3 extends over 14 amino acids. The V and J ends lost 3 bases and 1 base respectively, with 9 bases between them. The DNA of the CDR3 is TGTGCCAGCTCACCGAACAGGGATAACTATGGCTACACCTTC. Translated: CASSPNRDNYGYTF.

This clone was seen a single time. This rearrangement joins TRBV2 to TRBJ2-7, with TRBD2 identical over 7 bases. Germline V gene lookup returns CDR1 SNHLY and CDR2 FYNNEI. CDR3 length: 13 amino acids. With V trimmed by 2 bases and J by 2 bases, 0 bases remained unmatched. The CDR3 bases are TGTGCCAGCAGTGAAACTAGCGCCTACGAGCAGTACTTC. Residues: CASSETSAYEQYF.

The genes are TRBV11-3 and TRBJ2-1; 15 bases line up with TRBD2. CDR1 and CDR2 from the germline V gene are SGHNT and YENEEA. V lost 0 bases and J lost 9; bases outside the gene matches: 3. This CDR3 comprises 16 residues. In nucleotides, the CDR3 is TGTGCCAGCAGCTTAGATGGGACTAGCGGGAGGAGTGAGCAGTTCTTC. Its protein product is CASSLDGTSGRSEQFF.

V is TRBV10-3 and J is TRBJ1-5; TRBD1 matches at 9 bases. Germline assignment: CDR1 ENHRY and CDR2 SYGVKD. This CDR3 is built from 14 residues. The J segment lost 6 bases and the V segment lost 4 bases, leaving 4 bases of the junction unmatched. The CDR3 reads CAISAQGAGQPQHF. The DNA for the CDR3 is TGTGCCATCAGTGCACAGGGGGCTGGTCAGCCCCAGCATTTT.

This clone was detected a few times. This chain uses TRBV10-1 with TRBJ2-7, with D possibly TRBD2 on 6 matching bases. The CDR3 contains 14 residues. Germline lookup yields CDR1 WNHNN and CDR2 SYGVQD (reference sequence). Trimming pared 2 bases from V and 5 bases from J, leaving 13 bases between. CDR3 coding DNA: TGCGCCAGCAGTGAGAGGTTAGCGGCGGACGAGCAGTACTTC. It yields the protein CASSERLAADEQYF.

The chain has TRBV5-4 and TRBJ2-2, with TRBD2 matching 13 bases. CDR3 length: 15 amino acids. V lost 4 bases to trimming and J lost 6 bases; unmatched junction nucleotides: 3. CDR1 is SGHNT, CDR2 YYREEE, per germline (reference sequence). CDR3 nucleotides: TGTGCCAGCAGCCCTGGACTAGCGGGAGCCGGGGAGCTGTTTTTT. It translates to CASSPGLAGAGELFF.